This T cell receptor beta chain came from a study of regulatory T cells (dated by TCRdb to 2016 to 2019). Concerning the study at large: T-cell receptor beta repertoires of sorted regulatory, conventional CD4+ and CD8+ T cells were compared between CD3G-deficient patients and healthy controls.

CDR1 and CDR2 are read off the germline V gene as MNHNS and SASEGT. Relative to germline, V is missing 4 bases and J is missing 3 bases, with 0 bases of the junction outside any gene match. The CDR3, cysteine through phenylalanine, is 13 amino acids long. Only CDR3 DNA is held: 39 bases, read in frame from base 1. Of note for this clone: It lacks a known antigen. One base away there is no much larger clone; base qualities are not given.

For the multiplex PCR, 52 forward TRBV primers and 13 reverse TRBJ primers were used, and amplification bias was corrected with both assay-based and computational methods. Rearranged TRB loci were amplified from genomic DNA by multiplex PCR within the immunoSEQ assay. TRB amplicons were sequenced on an Illumina HiSeq platform. On the study's bioinformatics: Custom algorithms error-filtered the raw sequences and aligned them to reference gene sequences, after which the immunoSEQ online tools were used for analysis. Frequencies of productive and nonproductive TRB rearrangements were assessed among unique sequences as well as among total sequences. The likelihood of self-reactivity was estimated by examining two features, hydrophobicity and amino acid composition, of TRB CDR3 positions 6 and 7. For group comparisons, t tests, Mann-Whitney tests or two-way ANOVA were performed in Prism software. TCRdb re-hosts the immuneACCESS table, in-frame sequences only. Its copies lack some clones; in the studies checked, an unresolved V gene accounts for under half of them, and the cause for the rest is not known. V and J calls and clone size come straight from that table; D and trimming were deduced from the DNA. The sample records 30,000 to 40,000 clones, 93% of which are singletons. About 0.96% of the sample goes to the ten largest clones.

All CD3G-deficient patients had evidence of autoimmunity, which was more severe in two of the patients. Patients ranged from 2 to 39 years of age at testing and had reduced naive and increased memory CD4+ and CD8+ T-cell proportions. CD4+ cells were FACS-sorted into CD25-high CD127-low regulatory T cells and CD25-low CD127-high conventional CD4+ T cells. Several individuals with CD3G deficiency made up the patient group. An international network of physicians across the United States, Europe and Asia provided the patient samples and clinical data. Peripheral blood mononuclear cells were isolated by Ficoll density separation. Here is what the overall study found, with its caveats: Restricted unique TRB V-J pairs and skewed V and J gene usage were observed in patient repertoires, most markedly in regulatory T cells. Enrichment for hydrophobic residues at CDR3 positions 6 and 7 was found in conventional CD4+ T cells from CD3G-deficient patients, suggesting more self-reactive specificities.

The receptor's source is a child under 10 years old with CD3G deficiency. Sequencing was done on a sample of conventional CD4+ T cells sorted from blood. This chain is built from TRBV6-1 and TRBJ1-2; TRBD1 aligns with 9 central bases. The bases read TGTGCCAGCAGTGGGACAGGGGACTATGGCTACACCTTC. This is translated as CASSGTGDYGYTF.